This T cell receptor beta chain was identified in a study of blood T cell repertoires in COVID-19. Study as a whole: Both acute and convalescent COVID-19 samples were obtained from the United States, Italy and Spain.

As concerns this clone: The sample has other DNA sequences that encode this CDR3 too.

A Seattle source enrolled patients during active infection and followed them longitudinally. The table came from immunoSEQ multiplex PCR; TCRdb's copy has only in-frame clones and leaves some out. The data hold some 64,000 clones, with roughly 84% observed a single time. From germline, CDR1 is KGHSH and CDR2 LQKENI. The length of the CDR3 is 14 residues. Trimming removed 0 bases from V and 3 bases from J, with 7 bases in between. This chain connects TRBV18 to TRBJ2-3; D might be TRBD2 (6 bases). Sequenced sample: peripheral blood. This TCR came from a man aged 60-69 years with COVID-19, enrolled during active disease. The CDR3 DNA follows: TGTGCCAGCTCACCACCGGGAGGAACAGATACGCAGTATTTT. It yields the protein CASSPPGGTDTQYF.